This T cell receptor (beta chain) was recorded in a study of T-cell reconstitution after alpha-beta-depleted transplantation in children. Findings and caveats of the study: Some patients' high day-60 TCRbeta diversity was attributed to recipient cells surviving conditioning.

This clonotype has a handful of counts. Its antigen is unidentified. Unique molecular identifiers were incorporated during preparation of the TCRbeta library. Via MiXCR, TCRdb re-called the PCR reads, giving one row per CDR3 protein. This table has 900,000 or so distinct CDR3 sequences, approximately 15% appearing once. Sequencing was performed on PBMCs, mostly from graft donor cells, taken 360 days after TCRalphabeta/CD19-depleted stem cell transplant. The receptor's source is a male patient between 10 and 17 years old who had a stem cell transplant for acute lymphoblastic leukemia, so the T cells may come from the graft donor.

CDR3 protein: CASSSLIQPEGYTF. CDR3 nucleotide sequence: TGTGCCAGCAGCTCCCTTATACAGCCGGAGGGCTACACCTTC. The J gene is TRBJ1-2, the V gene TRBV11-2; the D is unclear. In germline, CDR1 is SGHAT, CDR2 FQNNGV. The CDR3 has 14 amino acids. V gave up 4 bases and J gave up 8 bases, with 17 bases separating them.